This note documents a single TCR beta chain sequence. This receptor's antigen is unknown. Per-base quality was not reported, and no clone a single base away is much larger than it. Genomic DNA was extracted from sorted cells for sequencing of the TCRbeta CDR3 region. The immunoSEQ Assay was used for sequencing of TCRbeta CDR3 regions. Entries here come from immuneACCESS through TCRdb and include only in-frame sequences with V and J called. Some clones fail to appear in such tables; in the studies checked, an unresolved V gene covers under half of the shortfall, and the cause of the remainder is unknown. The sample table contains some 12,000 clones; only one count was recorded for 60% to 85% of them. Less than 50% of the sample lies in the top ten. V is pared back by 3 bases and J by 4 bases, with 10 bases lying between the germline termini. The CDR3 numbers 14 residues from cysteine through phenylalanine. Here the CDR3 DNA is all that survives: 42 bases in frame from base 1. CDR1 is given as SNHLY and CDR2 as FYNNEI, both from the germline V gene.

The trial excluded patients who had a history of autoimmune disease or who were on systemic immunosuppression. Peripheral blood for TCR sequencing was collected from all dose cohorts at baseline, on cycle 4 day 1, and on cycle 7 day 1. The samples were taken from a phase I, first-in-human, multicenter, open-label dose-escalation trial of ivuxolimab. The trial enrolled adults with locally advanced or metastatic head and neck squamous cell, hepatocellular, melanoma or renal cell carcinoma. CD4+ and CD8+ T cells were sorted separately from peripheral blood before TCR sequencing. These data are taken from a study of OX40 agonist ivuxolimab in advanced cancers. For context, the study as a whole: Ivuxolimab was a fully human IgG2 agonistic monoclonal antibody targeting the costimulatory receptor OX40 (CD134). Prior anti-PD-1, anti-PD-L1 or anti-CTLA-4 therapy was permitted, and about 40% of dose-escalation patients had received checkpoint inhibitors. Three dose-escalation patients achieved partial responses, one with hepatocellular carcinoma and two with cutaneous melanoma. The dose-escalation cohort was roughly 87% male with a mean age of roughly 60 years, ranging from roughly 23 to 90. Intravenous ivuxolimab was administered to patients every 2 weeks at six dose levels: 0.01, 0.1, 0.3, 1.5, 3 and 10 mg/kg. Peripheral TCRbeta sequencing aimed to test whether ivuxolimab altered TCR sequence diversity and caused clonal T-cell expansion. Of the approximately 50 dose-escalation patients, hepatocellular carcinoma was present in approximately 20, melanoma in around 15, renal cell carcinoma in 9 and head and neck cancer in 9. The paper reports the monotherapy dose-escalation portion (N of about 50 patients) of the phase I ivuxolimab trial.

Here is what the overall study found, with its caveats: At doses from 0.1 to 3.0 mg/kg, clonal expansion was seen in both CD4+ and CD8+ blood T cells between baseline and week 6. Low levels of normalized T-cell clonal expansion were also shown by some nonresponding patients. After ivuxolimab, expanded clones were on average more numerous among CD8+ T cells than among CD4+ T cells. Which antigens the clonally expanded peripheral T cells were specific for was not determined. In the 0.1-3.0 mg/kg groups, partial responders had among the lowest normalized peripheral clonal expansion, particularly in CD8+ T cells.

The sequence was collected from an adult with an advanced solid tumor such as melanoma, head and neck, liver or kidney cancer. The V and J genes are TRBV2 and TRBJ1-3; no D gene is confidently identified. This specimen was CD4+ or CD8+ T cells sorted from blood, taken in a trial of the OX40 agonist ivuxolimab. The CDR3 loop reads CASSELFGGNTIYF. The DNA sequence is as follows: TGTGCCAGCAGTGAGTTATTCGGAGGAAACACCATATATTTT.